These 28 T cell receptor beta chains were sequenced from one sample in a study of blood T cell repertoires in COVID-19 (dated by TCRdb to about 2020). The receptor library was made with the immunoSEQ multiplex PCR assay. TCRdb carries this immuneACCESS record with in-frame sequences only. Its versions omit some clonotypes, under half of them owing to an unresolved V gene in the studies checked, with the rest unexplained. The sample table records 25,000 to 35,000 clones; more than 90% of these occur just once. The leading ten clones occupy about 13% of the sample. Sample: peripheral blood. The receptors were gathered from a human donor in a cohort sampled during active COVID-19.

The chain joins TRBV18 to TRBJ1-1; 7 bases line up with TRBD1. The germline CDR1 and CDR2 sequences are KGHSH and LQKENI. J was trimmed by 3 bases and V by 4 bases; bases with no gene match: 5. There are 14 residues in the CDR3. The CDR3 nucleotides read TGTGCCAGCTCACGTACAGGGGAGGACACTGAAGCTTTCTTT. Translating gives CASSRTGEDTEAFF.

This chain connects TRBV6-5 to TRBJ1-6, with no clear D. The CDR3 sequence is 16 residues long. From germline, CDR1 is MNHEY and CDR2 SVGAGI. Trimming removed 3 bases from V and 4 bases from J, with 13 bases in between. CDR3 DNA sequence: TGTGCCAGCAGTTATGGGCAGCCTTCTTATAATTCACCCCTCCACTTT. It yields the protein CASSYGQPSYNSPLHF.

The V and J genes are TRBV2 and TRBJ1-5, with D perhaps matching TRBD1 (6 bases). The germline CDR1 and CDR2 sequences are SNHLY and FYNNEI. The V end lost 3 bases, the J end lost 4 bases, and 19 bases lay between the germline ends. The length of the CDR3 is 17 residues. The CDR3 sequence: CASSELRGRGSNQPQHF. The DNA for the CDR3 is TGTGCCAGCAGTGAGTTGCGGGGGCGGGGAAGTAATCAGCCCCAGCATTTT.

The chain links TRBV24-1 to TRBJ2-1, with TRBD2 matching over 7 bases. The CDR3 length is 18 residues. The ends lost 3 bases at V and 0 bases at J; junction bases unmatched: 10. Germline assignment: CDR1 KGHDR and CDR2 SFDVKD. The CDR3 DNA is TGTGCCACCAGTGATATCGCTAGCGGCAGCACCTCCTACAATGAGCAGTTCTTC. It codes for CATSDIASGSTSYNEQFF.

This clone was detected once. V gene TRBV7-2 combines with J gene TRBJ2-3; 10 positions match TRBD2. V dropped 4 bases and J dropped 6; count of bases not matched to a gene: 16. There are 18 residues in the CDR3. Germline-derived CDR1 and CDR2 are SGHTA and FQGNSA. CDR3 nucleotides: TGTGCCAGCAGCTCCGCCCGGCTAGCGGGAGTGATTAGGGATACGCAGTATTTT. This translates into CASSSARLAGVIRDTQYF.

A single count supports this clone. This rearrangement joins TRBV4-2 to TRBJ2-7; a possible D gene is TRBD1 (5 bases). There are 16 residues in the CDR3. CDR1 is LGHNA, CDR2 YNFKEQ, per germline. Trimming took 1 base from V and 3 from J, leaving 16 bases between them. In DNA form, the CDR3 reads TGTGCCAGCAGCCAAGCAGGGAACGAGTGGGACTACGAGCAGTACTTC. Encoded protein: CASSQAGNEWDYEQYF.

This chain uses TRBV27 with TRBJ2-7; TRBD1 might be the D (6 bases). CDR3 length: 14 residues. Trimming took off 7 bases at V and 3 bases at J, with 16 bases between the two ends. Germline CDR1 reads MNHEY; CDR2 reads SMNVEV (reference sequence). CDR3 region: CASTQEQGHYEQYF. The DNA of the CDR3 is TGTGCCAGCACCCAAGAACAGGGACACTACGAGCAGTACTTC.

V gene TRBV5-1 combines with J gene TRBJ1-4, with D maybe TRBD1 (6 bases). The V end was cut by 4 bases, the J end by 0 bases, with 10 bases between. Per germline, CDR1 SGHRS and CDR2 YFSETQ. The CDR3 has 15 residues. Here the CDR3 reads CASSIRQATNEKLFF. CDR3 sequence (DNA): TGCGCCAGCAGCATAAGACAGGCAACTAATGAAAAACTGTTTTTT.

J is TRBJ2-5 and V is TRBV14; 9 bases align to TRBD2. This CDR3 has 15 amino acids. Germline V lookup: CDR1 SGHDN, CDR2 FVKESK. Trimming cost V 1 base and J 5 bases; bases outside gene matches: 5. CDR3 sequence: CASSQGLAGLETQYF. The DNA of the CDR3 is TGTGCCAGCAGCCAAGGGCTAGCGGGACTCGAGACCCAGTACTTC.

The chain is built from TRBV9 and TRBJ2-3; a possible D gene is TRBD2 (6 bases). CDR1 SGDLS and CDR2 YYNGEE come from the germline V gene. CDR3 size: 15 residues. Trimming cost V 6 bases and J 0 bases, with 14 bases left between them. The CDR3 DNA sequence: TGTGCCAGCAACCAAGCGGGTAGCAGCACAGATACGCAGTATTTT. Protein sequence: CASNQAGSSTDTQYF.

V usage is TRBV18 and J usage is TRBJ2-7; 7 nucleotides agree with TRBD1. Germline trimming cut 3 bases from V and 2 bases from J; bases unmatched to any gene: 4. The CDR3 consists of 14 residues. Germline CDR1 is KGHSH and CDR2 is LQKENI. The CDR3 here is CASSPGTETYEQYF. The DNA for the CDR3 is TGTGCCAGCTCACCCGGGACAGAGACCTACGAGCAGTACTTC.

V is TRBV21-1 and J is TRBJ1-1; TRBD1 was called by the table and not checked on the DNA. TRBV21-1 is shown as a pseudogene. The CDR3 length is 16 residues. In nucleotides, the CDR3 is TGTGCCAGCAGCCTTCCGACGGACAGCTCAAAAACTGAAGCTTTCTTT. Amino acid sequence: CASSLPTDSSKTEAFF.

This clone was seen just once. The chain combines TRBV9 with TRBJ2-1; tentative D call: TRBD2 (5 bases). With 4 bases removed from V and 7 bases from J, the gap between germline ends came to 18 bases. The CDR3 loop spans 15 amino acids. Germline CDR1 and CDR2: SGDLS and YYNGEE. Here the CDR3 DNA reads TGTGCCAGCAGCCCCTATTTGGGTGGCGGGAATGAGCAGTTCTTC. Protein sequence: CASSPYLGGGNEQFF.

The chain couples TRBV7-6 to TRBJ2-5; D is unclear. Trimming took off 1 base at V and 0 bases at J, with 6 bases between the two ends. Germline assignment: CDR1 SGHVS and CDR2 FNYEAQ. This CDR3 has 14 amino acids. CDR3 protein: CASSLDSYQETQYF. In DNA, the CDR3 is TGTGCCAGCAGCTTAGACAGCTACCAAGAGACCCAGTACTTC.

This chain links TRBV2 with TRBJ2-5; D possibly corresponds to TRBD2 (5 bases). This CDR3 contains 15 residues. V lost 6 bases to trimming and J lost 5 bases, with 19 bases between them. Looked up from germline, CDR1 is SNHLY and CDR2 is FYNNEI. The CDR3 sequence: CASSTPGLRTETQYF. The CDR3 bases are TGTGCCAGCAGCACCCCAGGACTGAGGACGGAGACCCAGTACTTC.

The rearrangement uses TRBV11-2 and TRBJ2-1; 14 bases fit TRBD2. Per the germline V gene, CDR1 is SGHAT and CDR2 is FQNNGV. The CDR3 is 19 residues long. The ends lost 5 bases at V and 8 bases at J; junction bases unmatched: 17. Here the CDR3 DNA reads TGTGCCAGCAGCACCCTGACTAGCGGGAGGGCCCGTACTATATATGAGCAGTTCTTC. Protein: CASSTLTSGRARTIYEQFF.

This clone occurred once. This chain links TRBV29-1 with TRBJ1-1; D not resolved. The germline gives CDR1 SQVTM, CDR2 ANQGSEA. Between the trimmed V and J ends, which lost 4 bases and 4 bases, there was a span of 10 bases. CDR3 size: 12 residues. The CDR3 reads CSVVAAATEAFF. CDR3 DNA: TGCAGCGTTGTCGCGGCAGCCACTGAAGCTTTCTTT.

The chain has TRBV3-1 (or the pseudogene TRBV3-2) and TRBJ2-2, with 16 bases aligning to TRBD2. After removal of 0 bases from V and 2 bases from J, the junction contained 12 bases not matched to a gene. In germline, CDR1 is LGHDT, CDR2 YNNKEL (reference sequence). This CDR3 region has 22 residues. The CDR3: CASSQDAVLGTSGRVNTGELFF. The CDR3 bases are TGTGCCAGCAGCCAAGATGCCGTATTGGGGACTAGCGGGAGGGTTAACACCGGGGAGCTGTTTTTT.

This clone was detected only once. This chain uses TRBV3-1 (or the pseudogene TRBV3-2) with TRBJ2-2; tentatively, D is TRBD2 (6 bases). The V and J ends lost 2 bases and 5 bases respectively, with 15 bases between them. This CDR3 is 16 amino acids long. The germline V gene encodes CDR1 LGHDT and CDR2 YNNKEL (reference sequence). This chain's CDR3 is CASSQRGLGGTGELFF. The DNA of the CDR3 is TGTGCCAGCAGCCAACGGGGCCTAGGAGGGACCGGGGAGCTGTTTTTT.

This chain joins TRBV6-6 and TRBJ2-1; 12 bases are a match to TRBD2. This CDR3 is 16 amino acids long. Trimming at V came to 4 bases and at J to 4 bases, leaving 5 bases not matched to a gene. CDR1 is MNHNY and CDR2 is SVGAGI in the germline V gene (reference sequence). The CDR3 here is CASSSRTSGAYNEQFF. In nucleotides, the CDR3 is TGTGCCAGCAGTTCCCGGACTAGCGGGGCGTACAATGAGCAGTTCTTC.

CDR3 protein: CATSDFHSSYNEQFF. In DNA, the CDR3 is TGTGCCACCAGTGATTTTCATAGCTCCTACAATGAGCAGTTCTTC. The chain combines TRBV24-1 with TRBJ2-1, with D unclear. CDR3 length: 15 amino acids. Trimming cost V 1 base and J 0 bases, with 6 bases left between them. Germline CDR1 is KGHDR and CDR2 is SFDVKD.

In this sample, this clone turned up a few times. CDR3 in DNA: TGTGCCAGCAGCAAAGGCGGCAGTGAAAGCGAAAAACTGTTTTTT. Its translation: CASSKGGSESEKLFF. V usage is TRBV21-1 and J usage is TRBJ1-4. TRBV21-1 is deemed a pseudogene. The CDR3 covers 15 residues.

The chain employs TRBV5-1 and TRBJ1-2, with unresolved D. Per germline, CDR1 SGHRS and CDR2 YFSETQ. Trimming pared 4 bases from V and 7 bases from J, leaving 11 bases between. This CDR3 has 12 amino acids. The CDR3 region has the DNA TGCGCCAGCAGCCCCGACACCCGTGGCTACACCTTC. This codes for CASSPDTRGYTF.

The rearrangement joins TRBV25-1 to TRBJ1-6, with 9 bases fitting TRBD1. The CDR3 contains 15 residues. The J segment lost 7 bases and the V segment lost 4 bases, leaving 5 bases of the junction unmatched. Germline V gene data show CDR1 as MGHDK and CDR2 as SYGVNS. The CDR3 DNA follows: TGTGCCAGCAGTGGAACAGGGGGCGGGAATTCACCCCTCCACTTT. Amino acids: CASSGTGGGNSPLHF.

This clone was recorded once. V gene TRBV27 combines with J gene TRBJ2-7, with 14 bases aligning to TRBD2. The CDR3 runs 15 residues. The V gene end was trimmed by 3 bases and the J gene end by 7 bases; junction bases not matched to a gene: 5. CDR1 is MNHEY, CDR2 SMNVEV, per germline (reference sequence). The CDR3, as DNA: TGTGCCAGCAGTTTTAAGGGACTAGCGGGAGAAGAGCAGTACTTC. Residues: CASSFKGLAGEEQYF.

The V and J genes are TRBV5-6 and TRBJ1-1, with D possibly being TRBD1 (5 bases). V lost 3 bases to trimming and J lost 3 bases, with 12 bases between them. CDR3 length: 14 residues. CDR1 is SGHDT, CDR2 YYEEEE, per germline. CDR3 sequence: CASSSPPGDTEAFF. The CDR3 bases are TGTGCCAGCAGCTCCCCCCCGGGGGACACTGAAGCTTTCTTT.

The chain combines TRBV7-3 with TRBJ1-1; D is possibly TRBD1 (5 bases). Trimming removed 2 bases at V and 4 bases at J, with 8 bases between. Germline loops: CDR1 SGHTA, CDR2 FQGTGA. The CDR3 length is 13 residues. The CDR3 protein is CASSLSGGTEAFF. As DNA, the CDR3 is TGTGCCAGCAGCTTATCGGGGGGCACTGAAGCTTTCTTT.

V and J are TRBV5-6 and TRBJ2-7; D perhaps matches TRBD1 (5 bases). The CDR3 runs 16 residues. The V gene's germline CDR1 is SGHDT and CDR2 YYEEEE. V was shortened by 0 bases and J by 1 base, with 14 bases between the two germline ends. The CDR3 region is CASSLGIDSLSYEQYF. The CDR3 DNA sequence: TGTGCCAGCAGCTTGGGGATAGACAGCTTGTCCTACGAGCAGTACTTC.